This T cell receptor beta chain was recorded in a study of blood T cell repertoires in COVID-19. Authors' processing steps: Counts of nucleated cells, estimated from reference gene primer amplification, were obtained. TCRdb's table, derived via immunoSEQ multiplex PCR, lists solely in-frame clones and lacks some. V and J calls and clone size are copied from that table; D and trimming were computed from the DNA. Of some 150,000 clones detected, 80% to 85% appear once; the ten largest clones hold more than 7.5%. Germline CDR1 SGHNT, CDR2 YYREEE (reference sequence). The V and J ends lost 1 base and 8 bases respectively, with 13 bases between them. This CDR3 has 14 amino acids.

V usage is TRBV5-4 and J usage is TRBJ2-1; D might be TRBD1 (6 bases). Material: peripheral blood. The sequence came from a woman aged 55-70 years with active or convalescent COVID-19. This chain's CDR3 is CASSLLQGRDEQFF. CDR3 sequence (DNA): TGTGCCAGCAGCTTGTTACAGGGCAGGGATGAGCAGTTCTTC.